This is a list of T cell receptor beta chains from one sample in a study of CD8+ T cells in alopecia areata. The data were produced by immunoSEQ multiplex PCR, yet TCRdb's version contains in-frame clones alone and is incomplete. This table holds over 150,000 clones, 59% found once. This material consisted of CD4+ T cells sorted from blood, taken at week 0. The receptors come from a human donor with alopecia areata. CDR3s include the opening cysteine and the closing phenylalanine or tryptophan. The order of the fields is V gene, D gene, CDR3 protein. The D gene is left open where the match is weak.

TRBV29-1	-	CSVGGRNSPLHF
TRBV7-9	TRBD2	CASSPGLEAGELFF
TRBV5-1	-	CASSLAPPTDTQYF
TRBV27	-	CASSPQNSNQPQHF
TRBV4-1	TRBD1	CASSQVPGGTEAFF
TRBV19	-	CASSREGTNTEAFF
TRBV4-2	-	CASSRGTPSSYEQYF
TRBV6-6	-	CASRLPGDQPQHF
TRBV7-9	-	CASSLVTLKGSTGELFF
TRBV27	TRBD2	CASSRTSGGVTDTQYF
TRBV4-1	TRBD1	CASSQPARDSKNIQYF
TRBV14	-	CASSPGAGLNEQFF
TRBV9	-	CASSGTIADTQYF
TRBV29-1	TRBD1	CSANRGNEQFF
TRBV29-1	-	CSVWGQTGYTF
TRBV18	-	CASCFSYEQYF
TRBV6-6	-	CASSGDRYGELFF
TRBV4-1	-	CASSQVSVPAGSPLHF
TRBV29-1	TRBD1	CSVEQGGANYGYTF
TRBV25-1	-	CASTSWSYGYTF
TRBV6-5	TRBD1	CASRLTGFNEKLFF
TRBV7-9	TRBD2	CASSLQSSGYQETQYF
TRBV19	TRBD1	CASTPGQGARYNSPLHF
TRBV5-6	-	CASGQYQETQYF
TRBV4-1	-	CASSHDTQGNYGYTF
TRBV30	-	CAWSVRTPQPSYTF
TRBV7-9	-	CASSASGVTDTQYF
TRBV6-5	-	CASSDVENSPLHF
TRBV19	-	CASSMVWGRETQYF
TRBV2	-	CASEWTPGEKLFF
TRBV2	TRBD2	CASSQLAGGPGEQYF
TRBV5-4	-	CASSSPGARMGGYTF
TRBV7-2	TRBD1	CASSDPRDSYYGYTF
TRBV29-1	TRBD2	CSVVFGTRDHLF
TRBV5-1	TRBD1	CASSLGQGASTGELFF
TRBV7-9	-	CASSLMGDGYTF
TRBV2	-	CASTADINQPQHF
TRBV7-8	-	CASSLSPMVRTETQYF
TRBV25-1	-	CASSVPSGEGQYNEQYF
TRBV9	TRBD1	CASSVRQGGNTIYF
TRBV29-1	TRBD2	CSVGTSGWPRETQYF
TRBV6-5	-	CASSPSTENEQFF
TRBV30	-	CAWSVRRTDYSHQPQHF
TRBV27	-	CASSKLRDTEAFF
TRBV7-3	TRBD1	CASSLTGDSRYGYTF
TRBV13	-	CASSLASGGTETYEQYF
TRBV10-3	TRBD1	CAISESPRPGQGMNTEAFF
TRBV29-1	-	CSVVNRVSYNEQFF
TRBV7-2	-	CASSFNGNGYEQYF
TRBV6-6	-	CASRNLETQYF
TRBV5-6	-	CASSGRMNTEAFF